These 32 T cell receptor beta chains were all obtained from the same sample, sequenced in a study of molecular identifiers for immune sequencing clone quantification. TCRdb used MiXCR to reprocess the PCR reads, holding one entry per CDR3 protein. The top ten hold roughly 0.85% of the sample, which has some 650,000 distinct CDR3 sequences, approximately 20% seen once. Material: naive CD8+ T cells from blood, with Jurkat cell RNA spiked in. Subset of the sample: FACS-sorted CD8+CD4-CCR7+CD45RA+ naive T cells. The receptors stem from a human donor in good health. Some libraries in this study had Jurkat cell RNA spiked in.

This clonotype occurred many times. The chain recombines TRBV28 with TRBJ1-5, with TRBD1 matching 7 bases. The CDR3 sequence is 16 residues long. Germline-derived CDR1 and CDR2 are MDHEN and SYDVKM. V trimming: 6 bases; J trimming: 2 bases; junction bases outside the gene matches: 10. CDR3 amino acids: CASRKLGGVGNQPQHF. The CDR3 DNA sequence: TGTGCCAGCAGGAAGTTAGGGGGCGTAGGCAATCAGCCCCAGCATTTT.

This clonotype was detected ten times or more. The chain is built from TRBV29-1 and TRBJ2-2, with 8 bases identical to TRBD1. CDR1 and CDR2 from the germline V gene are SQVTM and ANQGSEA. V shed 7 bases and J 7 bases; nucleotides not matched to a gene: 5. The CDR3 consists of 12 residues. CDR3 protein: CSATGVFGELFF. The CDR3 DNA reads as TGCAGCGCGACAGGGGTTTTCGGGGAGCTGTTTTTT.

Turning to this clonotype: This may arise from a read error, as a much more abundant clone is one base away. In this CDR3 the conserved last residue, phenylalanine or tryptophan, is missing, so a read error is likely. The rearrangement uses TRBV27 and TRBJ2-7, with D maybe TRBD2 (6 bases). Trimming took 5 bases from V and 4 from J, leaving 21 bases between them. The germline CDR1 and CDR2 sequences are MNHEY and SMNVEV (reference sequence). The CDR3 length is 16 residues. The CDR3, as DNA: TGTGCCAGCAGTCCCAGCGTAGGAGCAGGGAGGTACGAGCAGTACCTC. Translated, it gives CASSPSVGAGRYEQYL.

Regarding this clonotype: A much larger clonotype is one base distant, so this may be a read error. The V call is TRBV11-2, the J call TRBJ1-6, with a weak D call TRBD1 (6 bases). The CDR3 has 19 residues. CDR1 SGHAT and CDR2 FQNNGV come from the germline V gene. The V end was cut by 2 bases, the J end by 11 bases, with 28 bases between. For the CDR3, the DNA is TGTGCCAGCAGCTTAACGTGGGCGCAGGTTCAGGGGTGGAATCCACCCCTCCACTTT. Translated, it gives CASSLTWAQVQGWNPPLHF.

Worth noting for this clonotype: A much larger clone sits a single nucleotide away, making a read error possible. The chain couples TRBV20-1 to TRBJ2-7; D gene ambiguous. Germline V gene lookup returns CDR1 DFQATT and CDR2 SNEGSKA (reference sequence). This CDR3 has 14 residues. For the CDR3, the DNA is TGCAGTGCCATCTTGGTACAGATCTCCTACGAGCAGTGCTTC. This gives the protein CSAILVQISYEQCF.

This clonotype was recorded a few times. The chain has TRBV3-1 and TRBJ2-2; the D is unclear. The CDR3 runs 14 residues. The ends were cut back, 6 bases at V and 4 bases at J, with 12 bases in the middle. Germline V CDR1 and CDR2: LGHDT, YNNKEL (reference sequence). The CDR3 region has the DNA TGTGCCAGCAGTCCCAGACTCGGCACCGGGGAGCTGTTTTTT. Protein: CASSPRLGTGELFF.

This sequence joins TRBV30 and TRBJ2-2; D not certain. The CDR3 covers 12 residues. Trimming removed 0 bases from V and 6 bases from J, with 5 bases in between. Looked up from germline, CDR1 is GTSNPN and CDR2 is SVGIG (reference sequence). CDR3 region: CAWSVAPGELFF. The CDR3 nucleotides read TGTGCCTGGAGTGTTGCTCCCGGGGAGCTGTTTTTT.

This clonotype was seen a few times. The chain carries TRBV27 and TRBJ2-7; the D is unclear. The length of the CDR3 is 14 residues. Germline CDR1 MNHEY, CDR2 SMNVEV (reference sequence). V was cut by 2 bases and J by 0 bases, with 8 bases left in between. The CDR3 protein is CASSLNYGSYEQYF. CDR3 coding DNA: TGTGCCAGCAGTTTAAATTATGGCTCCTACGAGCAGTACTTC.

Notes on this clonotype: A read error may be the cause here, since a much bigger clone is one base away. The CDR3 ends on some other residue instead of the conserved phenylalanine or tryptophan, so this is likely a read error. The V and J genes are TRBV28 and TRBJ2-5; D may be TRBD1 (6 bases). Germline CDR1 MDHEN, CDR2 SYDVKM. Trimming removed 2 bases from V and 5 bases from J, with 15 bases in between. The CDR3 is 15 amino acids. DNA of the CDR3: TGTGCCAGCAGTTTAGTCCAGGGGTTTGGCGAGACCCAGTACTGC. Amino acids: CASSLVQGFGETQYC.

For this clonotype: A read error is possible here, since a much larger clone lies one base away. CDR3 region: CASRSPDGASTEAFF. The CDR3 DNA reads TGTGCCAGCCGCTCCCCGGACGGGGCGAGCACTGAAGCTTTCTTT. The chain recombines TRBV7-9 with TRBJ1-1, with D maybe TRBD1 (5 bases). This CDR3 has 15 amino acids. Germline V gives CDR1 SEHNR, CDR2 FQNEAQ (reference sequence). V lost 8 bases, J lost 4 bases, and 20 bases lay in between.

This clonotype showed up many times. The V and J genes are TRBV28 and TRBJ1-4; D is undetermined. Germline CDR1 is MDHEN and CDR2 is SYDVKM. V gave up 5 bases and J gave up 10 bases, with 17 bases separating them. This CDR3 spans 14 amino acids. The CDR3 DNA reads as TGTGCCAGCAGTGTACGCCGGGCACGCGGAAAACTGTTTTTT. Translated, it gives CASSVRRARGKLFF.

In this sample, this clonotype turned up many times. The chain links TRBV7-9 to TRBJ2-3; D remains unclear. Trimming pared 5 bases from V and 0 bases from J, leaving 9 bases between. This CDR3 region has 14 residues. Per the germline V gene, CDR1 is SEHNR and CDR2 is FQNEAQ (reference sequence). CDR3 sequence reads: CASSPLQSTDTQYF. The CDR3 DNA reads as TGTGCCAGCAGCCCCCTCCAGAGCACAGATACGCAGTATTTT.

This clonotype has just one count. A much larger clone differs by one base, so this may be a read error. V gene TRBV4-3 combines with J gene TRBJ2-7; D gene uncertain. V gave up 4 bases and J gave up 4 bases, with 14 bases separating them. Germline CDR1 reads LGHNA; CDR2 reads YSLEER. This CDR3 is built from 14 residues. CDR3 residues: CASSPTPVPYEQYF. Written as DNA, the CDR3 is TGCGCCAGCAGCCCCACACCGGTCCCATACGAGCAGTACTTC.

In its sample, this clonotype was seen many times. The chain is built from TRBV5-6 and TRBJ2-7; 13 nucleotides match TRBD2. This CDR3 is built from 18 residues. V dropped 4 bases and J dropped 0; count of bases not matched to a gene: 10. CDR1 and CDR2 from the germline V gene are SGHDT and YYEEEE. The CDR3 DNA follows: TGTGCCAGCAGCCAGGGACTAGCGGGACCAAACTTCTCCTACGAGCAGTACTTC. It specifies CASSQGLAGPNFSYEQYF.

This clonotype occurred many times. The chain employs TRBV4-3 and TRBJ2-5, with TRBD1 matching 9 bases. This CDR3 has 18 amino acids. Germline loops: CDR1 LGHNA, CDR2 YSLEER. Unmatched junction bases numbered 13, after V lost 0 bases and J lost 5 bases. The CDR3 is CASSQDHSGQGSGETQYF. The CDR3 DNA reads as TGCGCCAGCAGCCAAGATCACTCCGGACAGGGGAGTGGGGAGACCCAGTACTTC.

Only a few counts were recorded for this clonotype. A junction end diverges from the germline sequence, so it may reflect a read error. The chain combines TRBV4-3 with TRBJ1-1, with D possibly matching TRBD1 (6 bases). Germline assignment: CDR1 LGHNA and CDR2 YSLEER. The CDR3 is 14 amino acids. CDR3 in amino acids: CASSQEGGFTEALF. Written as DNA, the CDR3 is TGCGCCAGCAGCCAAGAAGGGGGATTTACTGAAGCTCTCTTT.

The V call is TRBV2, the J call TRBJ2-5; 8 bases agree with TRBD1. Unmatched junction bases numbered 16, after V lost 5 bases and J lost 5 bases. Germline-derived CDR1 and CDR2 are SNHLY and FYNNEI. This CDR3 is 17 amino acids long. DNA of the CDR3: TGTGCCAGCAGTTCCTCTACAGGGGGTAGGCTACGGGAGACCCAGTACTTC. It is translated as CASSSSTGGRLRETQYF. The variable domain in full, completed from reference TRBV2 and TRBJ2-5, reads EPEVTQTPSHQVTQMGQEVILRCVPISNHLYFYWYRQILGQKVEFLVSFYNNEISEKSEIFDDQFSVERPDGSNFTLKIRSTKLEDSAMYFCASSSSTGGRLRETQYFGPGTRLLVL.

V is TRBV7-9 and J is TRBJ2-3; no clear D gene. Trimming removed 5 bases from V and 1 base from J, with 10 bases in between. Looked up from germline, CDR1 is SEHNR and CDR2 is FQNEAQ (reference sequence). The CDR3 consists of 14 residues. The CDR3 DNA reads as TGTGCCAGCAGCGCAGGACCCGGCACAGATACGCAGTATTTT. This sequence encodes CASSAGPGTDTQYF.

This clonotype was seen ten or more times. The CDR3 loop reads CASSFQGSYNEQFF. Here the CDR3 DNA reads TGTGCCAGCAGTTTCCAGGGATCCTACAATGAGCAGTTCTTC. V gene TRBV28 combines with J gene TRBJ2-1; possibly TRBD1 for D (5 bases). Trimming left V 3 bases short and J 1 base short, with 7 bases between. The length of the CDR3 is 14 residues. The V gene's germline CDR1 is MDHEN and CDR2 SYDVKM. Based on the CDR3 plus reference TRBV28 and TRBJ2-1, the full variable domain is DVKVTQSSRYLVKRTGEKVFLECVQDMDHENMFWYRQDPGLGLRLIYFSYDVKMKEKGDIPEGYSVSREKKERFSLILESASTNQTSMYLCASSFQGSYNEQFFGPGTRLTVL.

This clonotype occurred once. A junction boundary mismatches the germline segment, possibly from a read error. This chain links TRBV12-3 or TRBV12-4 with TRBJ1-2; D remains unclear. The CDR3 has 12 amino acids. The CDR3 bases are TGTGCCGGCAGTTCCGTCCTCTATGGCTACACCTTC. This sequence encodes CAGSSVLYGYTF.

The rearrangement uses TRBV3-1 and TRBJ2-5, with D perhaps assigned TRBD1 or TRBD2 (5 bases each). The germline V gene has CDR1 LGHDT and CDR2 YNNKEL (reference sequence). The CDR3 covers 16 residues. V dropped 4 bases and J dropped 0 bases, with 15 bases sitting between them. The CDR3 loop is CASSLQWGFDQETQYF. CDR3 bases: TGTGCCAGCAGCCTACAATGGGGGTTTGACCAAGAGACCCAGTACTTC.

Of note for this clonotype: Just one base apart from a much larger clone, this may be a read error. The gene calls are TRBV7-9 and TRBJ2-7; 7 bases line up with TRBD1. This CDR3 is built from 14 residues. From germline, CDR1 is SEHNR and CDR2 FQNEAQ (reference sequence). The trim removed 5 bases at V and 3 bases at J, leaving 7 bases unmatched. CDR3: CASSAGTAYYEQYF. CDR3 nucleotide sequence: TGTGCCAGCAGCGCAGGGACAGCTTACTACGAGCAGTACTTC.

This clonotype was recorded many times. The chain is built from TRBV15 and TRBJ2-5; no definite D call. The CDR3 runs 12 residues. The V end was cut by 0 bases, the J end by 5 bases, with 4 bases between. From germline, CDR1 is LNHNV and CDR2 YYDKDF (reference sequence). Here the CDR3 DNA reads TGTGCCACCAGCAGAGATGGGGAGACCCAGTACTTC. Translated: CATSRDGETQYF.

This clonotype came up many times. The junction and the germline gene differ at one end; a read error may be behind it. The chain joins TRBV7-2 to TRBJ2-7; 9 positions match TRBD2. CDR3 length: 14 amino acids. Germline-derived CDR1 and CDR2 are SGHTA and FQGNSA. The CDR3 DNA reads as TGTGCCAGCAGCATAGCGGGAGCGGGATACGAGCAGTACTTC. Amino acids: CASSIAGAGYEQYF.

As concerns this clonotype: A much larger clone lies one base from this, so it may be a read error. DNA of the CDR3: TGTGCCAGCAGGACGGATGACTGGATCAAGAACACTGAAGCTTTCTTT. Translated, it gives CASRTDDWIKNTEAFF. V is TRBV6-6 and J is TRBJ1-1; D unclear. Germline V gene data show CDR1 as MNHNY and CDR2 as SVGAGI (reference sequence). V lost 6 bases to trimming and J lost 1 base, with 18 bases between them. This CDR3 spans 16 amino acids.

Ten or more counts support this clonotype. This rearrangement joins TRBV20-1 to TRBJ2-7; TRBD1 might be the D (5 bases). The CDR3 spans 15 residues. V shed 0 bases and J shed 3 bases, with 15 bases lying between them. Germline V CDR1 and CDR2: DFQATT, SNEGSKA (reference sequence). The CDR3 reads CSARDLGQGYYEQYF. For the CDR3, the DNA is TGCAGTGCTAGAGATCTGGGGCAGGGTTACTACGAGCAGTACTTC.

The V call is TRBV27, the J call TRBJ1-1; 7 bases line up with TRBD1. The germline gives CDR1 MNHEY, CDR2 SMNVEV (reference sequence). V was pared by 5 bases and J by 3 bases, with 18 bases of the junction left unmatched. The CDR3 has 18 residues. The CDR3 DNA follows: TGTGCCAGCAGTACCTATTTGACAGGGATTGGGGTGGACACTGAAGCTTTCTTT. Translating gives CASSTYLTGIGVDTEAFF.

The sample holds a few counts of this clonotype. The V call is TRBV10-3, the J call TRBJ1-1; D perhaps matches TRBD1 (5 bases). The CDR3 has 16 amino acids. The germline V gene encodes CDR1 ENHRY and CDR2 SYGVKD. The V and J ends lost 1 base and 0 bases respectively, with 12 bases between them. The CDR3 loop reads CAISEWEGPLNTEAFF. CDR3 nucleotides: TGTGCCATCAGTGAGTGGGAGGGGCCCCTGAACACTGAAGCTTTCTTT.

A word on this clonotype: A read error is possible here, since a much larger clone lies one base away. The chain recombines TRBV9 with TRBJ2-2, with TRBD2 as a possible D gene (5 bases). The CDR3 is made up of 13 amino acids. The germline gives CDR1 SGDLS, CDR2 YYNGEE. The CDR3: CASSVGGYGDLFF. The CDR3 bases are TGTGCCAGCAGCGTAGGGGGTTACGGGGATCTGTTTTTT.

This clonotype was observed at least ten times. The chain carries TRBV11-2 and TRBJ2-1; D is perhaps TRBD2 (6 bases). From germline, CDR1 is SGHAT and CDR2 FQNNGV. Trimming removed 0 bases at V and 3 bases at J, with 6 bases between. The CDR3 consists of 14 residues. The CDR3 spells CASSLEDYYNEQFF. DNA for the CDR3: TGTGCCAGCAGCTTAGAGGACTACTACAATGAGCAGTTCTTC. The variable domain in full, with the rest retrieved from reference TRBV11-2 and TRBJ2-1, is EAGVAQSPRYKIIEKRQSVAFWCNPISGHATLYWYQQILGQGPKLLIQFQNNGVVDDSQLPKDRFSAERLKGVDSTLKIQPAKLEDSAVYLCASSLEDYYNEQFFGPGTRLTVL.

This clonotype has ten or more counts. The CDR3 loop is CASSNTGGAYTEAFF. CDR3 DNA sequence: TGTGCCAGCAGTAACACAGGAGGGGCGTACACTGAAGCTTTCTTT. The rearrangement joins TRBV6-2 or TRBV6-3 to TRBJ1-1; tentatively, D is TRBD1 (5 bases). The length of the CDR3 is 15 residues. V lost 5 bases and J 3 bases, leaving 16 bases between the germline ends. Germline V gives CDR1 MNHEY, CDR2 SVGEGT.

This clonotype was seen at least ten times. The CDR3 coding sequence is TGTGCCAGTTGCCTTCCTAATGAAAAACTGTTTTTT. It yields the protein CASCLPNEKLFF. The genes are TRBV27 and TRBJ1-4, with D unresolved. The CDR3 is 12 amino acids. Looked up from germline, CDR1 is MNHEY and CDR2 is SMNVEV (reference sequence). Trimming took 9 bases from V and 3 from J, leaving 8 bases between them.